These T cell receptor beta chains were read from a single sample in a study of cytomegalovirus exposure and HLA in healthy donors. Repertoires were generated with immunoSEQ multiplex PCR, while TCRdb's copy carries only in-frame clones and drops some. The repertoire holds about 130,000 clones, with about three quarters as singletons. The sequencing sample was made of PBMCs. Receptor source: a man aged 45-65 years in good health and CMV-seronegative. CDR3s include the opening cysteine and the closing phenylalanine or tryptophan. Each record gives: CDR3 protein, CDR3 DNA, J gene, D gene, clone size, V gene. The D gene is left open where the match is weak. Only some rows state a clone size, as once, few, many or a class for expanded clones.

CDR3 protein: CASTLEGARPQHF
CDR3 DNA: TGTGCCAGCACCCTCGAAGGGGCTAGGCCCCAGCATTTT
J gene: TRBJ1-5
D gene: -
clone size: -
V gene: TRBV28

CDR3 protein: CASSLSTGGRDTQYF
CDR3 DNA: TGTGCCAGCAGCCTTTCCACAGGGGGGAGAGATACGCAGTATTTT
J gene: TRBJ2-3
D gene: TRBD1
clone size: -
V gene: TRBV9

CDR3 protein: CASSYITGTQEETQYF
CDR3 DNA: TGTGCCAGCAGTTACATAACCGGGACACAAGAAGAGACCCAGTACTTC
J gene: TRBJ2-5
D gene: -
clone size: -
V gene: TRBV6-5

CDR3 protein: CASSSNLLAGGRTDTQYF
CDR3 DNA: TGTGCCAGCAGCTCGAACCTATTAGCGGGGGGCCGCACAGATACGCAGTATTTT
J gene: TRBJ2-3
D gene: TRBD2
clone size: once
V gene: TRBV7-2

CDR3 protein: CASSQEGMGGETQYF
CDR3 DNA: TGCGCCAGCAGCCAAGAGGGGATGGGGGGAGAGACCCAGTACTTC
J gene: TRBJ2-5
D gene: -
clone size: few
V gene: TRBV4-1

CDR3 protein: CASATSGGIETQYF
CDR3 DNA: TGTGCCAGTGCGACTAGCGGGGGGATAGAGACCCAGTACTTC
J gene: TRBJ2-5
D gene: TRBD2
clone size: -
V gene: TRBV19

CDR3 protein: CASSLRAGGDEQFF
CDR3 DNA: TGTGCCAGCAGCTTAAGGGCAGGGGGCGATGAGCAGTTCTTC
J gene: TRBJ2-1
D gene: TRBD1
clone size: -
V gene: TRBV7-3

CDR3 protein: CASKDTGTGFPEAFF
CDR3 DNA: TGTGCCAGCAAAGACACCGGGACAGGCTTTCCTGAAGCTTTCTTT
J gene: TRBJ1-1
D gene: TRBD1
clone size: once
V gene: TRBV28

CDR3 protein: CASSLAAGFMGEKLFF
CDR3 DNA: TGTGCCAGCAGCCTAGCTGCGGGGTTTATGGGAGAAAAACTGTTTTTT
J gene: TRBJ1-4
D gene: -
clone size: -
V gene: TRBV7-2

CDR3 protein: CASSPQVSSGANVLTF
CDR3 DNA: TGTGCCAGCAGCCCCCAGGTTAGCTCTGGGGCCAACGTCCTGACTTTC
J gene: TRBJ2-6
D gene: -
clone size: -
V gene: TRBV5-5